This TCR beta chain stems from a study of neurological immune-mediated disorders. Trimming removed 5 bases at V and 5 bases at J, with 13 bases between. Germline CDR1 and CDR2: MNHEY and SVGAGI. CDR3 size: 14 residues. Overall study findings and caveats: The expanded clones of different subjects shared no CDR3 amino acid sequences (suggesting private repertoires in all groups).

The authors produced cDNA by 5'RACE using 10-nucleotide random UMIs. TCRdb independently ran MiXCR on the 5' RACE reads; one entry per CDR3 protein. The top ten clones hold approximately 3.5% of a sample with about 66,000 distinct CDR3 sequences, roughly 3.2% of them seen once. This clonotype was counted at least ten times. Its antigen is not known. This clonotype originated in a man aged 35 to 55 with multiple sclerosis. The chain combines TRBV6-5 with TRBJ2-1; D gene ambiguous. The sequenced sample consisted of PBMCs. The CDR3 reads CASSLTGPHNEQFF. DNA of the CDR3: TGTGCCAGCAGTCTCACCGGGCCTCACAATGAGCAGTTCTTC.